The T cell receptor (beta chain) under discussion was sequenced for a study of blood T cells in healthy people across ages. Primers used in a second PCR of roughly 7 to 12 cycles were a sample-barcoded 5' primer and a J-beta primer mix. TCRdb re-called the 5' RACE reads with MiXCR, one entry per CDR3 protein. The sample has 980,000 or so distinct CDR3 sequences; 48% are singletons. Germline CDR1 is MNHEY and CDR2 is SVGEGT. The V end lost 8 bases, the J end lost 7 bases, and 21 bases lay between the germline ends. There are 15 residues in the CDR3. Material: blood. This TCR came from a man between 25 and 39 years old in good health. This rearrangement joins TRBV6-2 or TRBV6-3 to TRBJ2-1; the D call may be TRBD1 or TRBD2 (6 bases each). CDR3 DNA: TGTGCCAGCGGGATCGCGAGGGGGGATTTGAATGAGCAGTTCTTC. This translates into CASGIARGDLNEQFF.